These 22 T cell receptor beta chains were sequenced from one sample in a study of blood T cells in healthy people across ages. The second PCR ran roughly 6 to 12 cycles with a sample-barcoded 5' primer and J-beta primers. A single record per CDR3 protein comes from TCRdb applying MiXCR to the 5' RACE reads. The sample holds hundreds of thousands of distinct CDR3 sequences, 45% to 50% seen once. Sequencing was performed on blood. These receptor sequences come from a young man in good health.

The chain recombines TRBV9 with TRBJ1-1; D is unclear. Germline assignment: CDR1 SGDLS and CDR2 YYNGEE. The V and J ends lost 7 bases and 2 bases respectively, with 12 bases between them. The CDR3 consists of 13 residues. CDR3 region: CASSGVPNTEAFF. The CDR3 nucleotides read TGTGCCAGCTCTGGGGTTCCTAACACTGAAGCTTTCTTT. Filled out from reference TRBV9 and TRBJ1-1, the complete variable domain reads DSGVTQTPKHLITATGQRVTLRCSPRSGDLSVYWYQQSLDQGLQFLIQYYNGEERAKGNILERFSAQQFPDLHSELNLSSLELGDSALYFCASSGVPNTEAFFGQGTRLTVV.

The table lists this clonotype with a few counts. This sequence joins TRBV4-1 and TRBJ2-1; D is perhaps TRBD2 (6 bases). There are 13 residues in the CDR3. CDR1 is MGHRA, CDR2 YSYEKL, per germline. The V and J ends lost 1 base and 10 bases respectively, with 11 bases between them. CDR3 DNA sequence: TGCGCCAGCAGCCAAGTATTAGCGGTAGAGCAGTTCTTC. The encoded protein is CASSQVLAVEQFF.

This clonotype was counted once. The chain employs TRBV21-1 and TRBJ2-1; the D segment call TRBD1 is taken from the table without a DNA check. TRBV21-1 is an annotated pseudogene. The CDR3 totals 13 residues. The CDR3: CASIQGAANEQFF. CDR3 DNA: TGTGCCAGCATACAGGGGGCTGCCAATGAGCAGTTCTTC.

This clonotype was picked up many times. One end of the junction does not line up with germline, which may come from a read error. The chain combines TRBV27 with TRBJ1-5, with 8 bases fitting TRBD1. Germline-derived CDR1 and CDR2 are MNHEY and SMNVEV (reference sequence). The CDR3 has 12 amino acids. The CDR3 DNA follows: TGTCCCAGGGGGCTGAAAAATCAGCCCCAGCATTTT. Translation: CPRGLKNQPQHF.

V gene TRBV12-3 or TRBV12-4 combines with J gene TRBJ2-1; no reliable D call. Trimming shortened V by 1 base and J by 6 bases, and 13 bases separated the two germline ends. The CDR3 has 15 amino acids. The CDR3 protein is CASSLVLEGANEQFF. Here the CDR3 DNA reads TGTGCCAGCAGTTTAGTGCTGGAAGGAGCCAATGAGCAGTTCTTC.

The J gene is TRBJ1-2, the V gene TRBV4-1, with D possibly matching TRBD1 (6 bases). This CDR3 has 18 residues. The germline V and J ends were trimmed by 0 bases and 4 bases, with 21 bases remaining between them. CDR1 is MGHRA and CDR2 is YSYEKL in the germline V gene. The CDR3 sequence is CASSQDPGGSQYFYGYTF. DNA of the CDR3: TGCGCCAGCAGCCAAGATCCCGGGGGCTCTCAGTATTTCTATGGCTACACCTTC.

At least ten counts were recorded for this clonotype. The chain couples TRBV25-1 to TRBJ2-1, with 8 bases fitting TRBD1. V was clipped by 8 bases and J by 2 bases; unmatched bases: 8. The CDR3 consists of 15 residues. Germline V gene lookup returns CDR1 MGHDK and CDR2 SYGVNS. DNA of the CDR3: TGTGCCAGCGGTACCACACAGGGGGCCTACAATGAGCAGTTCTTC. Translation gives CASGTTQGAYNEQFF.

In regard to this clonotype: At one boundary the junction diverges from the germline segment, which might be a read error. This chain links TRBV7-6 with TRBJ2-1, with a possible D match to TRBD2 (5 bases). Germline V CDR1 and CDR2: SGHVS, FNYEAQ. The CDR3 has 15 residues. Here the CDR3 reads CASSLGAGPGYERFF. The CDR3 DNA follows: TGTGCCAGCAGCTTAGGGGCGGGTCCGGGCTATGAGCGGTTCTTC.

In its sample, this clonotype was seen a few times. The chain has TRBV15 and TRBJ2-1, with D tentatively TRBD2 (6 bases). Germline V gene sequence: CDR1 LNHNV, CDR2 YYDKDF (reference sequence). The CDR3 covers 15 residues. V gave up 0 bases and J gave up 2 bases, with 8 bases separating them. The CDR3 nucleotides are TGTGCCACCAGCAGAGAGGCGGGGCCCTACAATGAGCAGTTCTTC. The encoded protein is CATSREAGPYNEQFF.

Worth noting for this clonotype: This could be a read error, since a much larger clone is one nucleotide away. This sequence joins TRBV27 and TRBJ2-1; 7 bases match TRBD2. With the DNA end fitting TRBJ2-7 better, the J assignment may be wrong. Germline CDR1 and CDR2: MNHEY and SMNVEV (reference sequence). CDR3 length: 15 amino acids. Written as DNA, the CDR3 is TGTGCCAGCAGCCCAGAGCGGGGCTCCTACAATGAGCAGTACTTC. Protein sequence: CASSPERGSYNEQYF.

In the case of this clonotype: The junction shows a germline mismatch at one end, possibly a read error. V is TRBV7-9 and J is TRBJ2-3; D is perhaps TRBD1 or TRBD2 (6 bases each). Germline V gene sequence: CDR1 SEHNR, CDR2 FQNEAQ (reference sequence). There are 12 residues in the CDR3. The CDR3 DNA is TGTGCCAGCGGCTTAGGTTCCGGGGGCAAGTATTTT. Translation: CASGLGSGGKYF.

This chain connects TRBV10-3 to TRBJ2-7; D not certain. Germline V gives CDR1 ENHRY, CDR2 SYGVKD. V was cut by 5 bases and J by 3 bases, with 11 bases left in between. The CDR3 length is 13 residues. The CDR3 coding sequence is TGTGCCATCAGTAACCAGATATACTACGAGCAGTACTTC. Translating it yields CAISNQIYYEQYF.

V and J are TRBV2 and TRBJ2-7; D not resolved. Germline V gives CDR1 SNHLY, CDR2 FYNNEI. The V gene lost 6 bases and the J gene lost 6 bases, with 6 bases spanning the gap. The CDR3 extends over 10 amino acids. CDR3 sequence reads: CASRDAEQYF. CDR3 sequence (DNA): TGTGCCAGCAGGGACGCCGAGCAGTACTTC.

Only a few counts were recorded for this clonotype. This chain joins TRBV5-1 and TRBJ2-3, with a possible D match to TRBD1 (5 bases). The CDR3 runs to 16 residues. Germline V gene data show CDR1 as SGHRS and CDR2 as YFSETQ. V lost 3 bases to trimming and J lost 1 base, with 15 bases between them. The CDR3 loop is CASSSQGRLGTDTQYF. CDR3 sequence (DNA): TGCGCCAGCAGCTCCCAGGGCAGGTTAGGCACAGATACGCAGTATTTT. Filled out from reference TRBV5-1 and TRBJ2-3, the complete variable domain reads KAGVTQTPRYLIKTRGQQVTLSCSPISGHRSVSWYQQTPGQGLQFLFEYFSETQRNKGNFPGRFSGRQFSNSRSEMNVSTLELGDSALYLCASSSQGRLGTDTQYFGPGTRLTVL.

This clonotype came up once. The chain employs TRBV12-3 or TRBV12-4 and TRBJ1-1, with D perhaps TRBD1 (6 bases). V shed 4 bases and J shed 10 bases, with 13 bases lying between them. There are 12 residues in the CDR3. The CDR3 coding sequence is TGTGCCAGCAGTTCCGGACAGAGGGGAGCTTTCTTT. Translation: CASSSGQRGAFF.

This CDR3 is CASSGLGVENYGYTF. The CDR3 nucleotides are TGCGCCAGCAGCGGATTGGGGGTAGAGAACTATGGCTACACCTTC. V and J are TRBV4-3 and TRBJ1-2; maybe TRBD1 (5 bases). V lost 5 bases and J lost 2, with 15 bases in between. Germline V gives CDR1 LGHNA, CDR2 YSLEER. This CDR3 has 15 amino acids.

The rearrangement uses TRBV12-3 or TRBV12-4 and TRBJ1-4; D ambiguous. This CDR3 is 14 amino acids long. The V and J ends lost 7 bases and 10 bases respectively, with 19 bases between them. The DNA for the CDR3 is TGTGCCAGCAAACGGACGGAAGCTAAGGGAAAACTGTTTTTT. It encodes CASKRTEAKGKLFF.

In the case of this clonotype: At one end, the junction sequence differs from germline, possibly due to a read error. V usage is TRBV4-2 and J usage is TRBJ2-6; D not resolved. CDR3 length: 15 residues. CDR1 LGHNA and CDR2 YNFKEQ come from the germline V gene. The CDR3: CASSLLDSGANVLTF. The CDR3 region has the DNA TGTGCTAGCAGCCTTCTCGACTCTGGGGCCAACGTCCTGACTTTC.

This chain links TRBV4-3 with TRBJ2-5, with no clear D. The CDR3 consists of 15 residues. V was pared by 0 bases and J by 7 bases, with 15 bases between. Germline CDR1 LGHNA, CDR2 YSLEER. The CDR3, as DNA: TGCGCCAGCAGCCAAGATCGGGCAGCCCATGGGACCCAGTACTTC. This sequence encodes CASSQDRAAHGTQYF.

The chain combines TRBV14 with TRBJ1-2; D is perhaps TRBD1 (5 bases). This CDR3 has 13 residues. Per germline, CDR1 SGHDN and CDR2 FVKESK. V lost 6 bases, J lost 4 bases, and 12 bases lay in between. In nucleotides, the CDR3 is TGTGCCAGCAGTGAGGAGCAGGGCTATGGCTACACCTTC. Its protein product is CASSEEQGYGYTF.

This chain uses TRBV10-3 with TRBJ2-3, with 7 positions matching TRBD2. The length of the CDR3 is 14 residues. The germline V gene encodes CDR1 ENHRY and CDR2 SYGVKD. The J segment lost 2 bases and the V segment lost 6 bases, leaving 5 bases of the junction unmatched. CDR3 DNA sequence: TGTGCCATCAGCTCTAGCGGCCTCACAGATACGCAGTATTTT. Its protein is CAISSSGLTDTQYF.

V gene TRBV4-3 combines with J gene TRBJ2-3, with no clear D. The CDR3 is 15 residues long. The germline V gene encodes CDR1 LGHNA and CDR2 YSLEER. V shed 0 bases and J shed 4 bases, with 11 bases lying between them. CDR3 amino acids: CASSQESNGPDTQYF. DNA for the CDR3: TGCGCCAGCAGCCAAGAGTCGAACGGGCCAGATACGCAGTATTTT.